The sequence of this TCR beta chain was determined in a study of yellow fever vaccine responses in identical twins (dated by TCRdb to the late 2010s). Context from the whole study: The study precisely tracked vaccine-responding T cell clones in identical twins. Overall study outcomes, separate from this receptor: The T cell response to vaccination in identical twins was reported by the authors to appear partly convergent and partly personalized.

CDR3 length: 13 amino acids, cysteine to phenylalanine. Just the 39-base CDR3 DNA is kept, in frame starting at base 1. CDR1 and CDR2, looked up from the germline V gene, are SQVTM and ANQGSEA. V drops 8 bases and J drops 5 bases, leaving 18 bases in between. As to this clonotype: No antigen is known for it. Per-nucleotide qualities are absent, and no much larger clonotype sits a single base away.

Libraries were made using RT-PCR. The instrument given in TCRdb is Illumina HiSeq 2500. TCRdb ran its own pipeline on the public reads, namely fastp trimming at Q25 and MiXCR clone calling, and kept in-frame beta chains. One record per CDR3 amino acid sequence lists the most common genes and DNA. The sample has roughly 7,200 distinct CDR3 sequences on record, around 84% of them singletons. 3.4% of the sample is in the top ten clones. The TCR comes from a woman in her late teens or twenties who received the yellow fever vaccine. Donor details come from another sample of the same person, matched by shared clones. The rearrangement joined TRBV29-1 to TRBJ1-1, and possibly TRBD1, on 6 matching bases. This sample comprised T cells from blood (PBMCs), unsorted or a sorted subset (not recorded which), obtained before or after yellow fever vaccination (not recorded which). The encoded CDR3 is CSSLGGRATEAFF. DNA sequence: TGCAGCTCCCTTGGGGGCAGGGCGACTGAAGCTTTCTTT.